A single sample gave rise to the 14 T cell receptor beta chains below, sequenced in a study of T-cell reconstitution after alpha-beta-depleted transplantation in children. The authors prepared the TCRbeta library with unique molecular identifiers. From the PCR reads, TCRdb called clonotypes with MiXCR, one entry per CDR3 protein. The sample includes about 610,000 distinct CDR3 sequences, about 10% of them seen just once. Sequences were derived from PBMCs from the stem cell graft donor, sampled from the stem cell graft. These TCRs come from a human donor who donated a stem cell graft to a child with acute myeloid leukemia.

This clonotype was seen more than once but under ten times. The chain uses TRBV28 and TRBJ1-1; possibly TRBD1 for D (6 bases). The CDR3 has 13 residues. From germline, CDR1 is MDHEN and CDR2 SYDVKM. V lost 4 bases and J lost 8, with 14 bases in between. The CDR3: CASSYTGRLEAFF. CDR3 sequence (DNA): TGTGCCAGCAGTTATACAGGGAGGCTCGAAGCTTTCTTT.

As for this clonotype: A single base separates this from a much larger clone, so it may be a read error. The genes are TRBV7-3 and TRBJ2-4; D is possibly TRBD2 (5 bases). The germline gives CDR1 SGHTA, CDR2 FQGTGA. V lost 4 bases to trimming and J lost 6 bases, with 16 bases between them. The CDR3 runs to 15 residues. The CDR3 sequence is CASSSPSGSGNIQYF. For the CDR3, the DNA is TGTGCCAGCAGCTCCCCCAGTGGGAGTGGAAACATTCAGTACTTC.

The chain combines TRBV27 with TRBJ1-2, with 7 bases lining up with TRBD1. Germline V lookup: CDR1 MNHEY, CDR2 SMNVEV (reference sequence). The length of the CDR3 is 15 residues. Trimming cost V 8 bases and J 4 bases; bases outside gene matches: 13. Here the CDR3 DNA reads TGTGCCAGCGCCTCCGGGAGGGGGCGCCTCTATGGCTACACCTTC. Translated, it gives CASASGRGRLYGYTF.

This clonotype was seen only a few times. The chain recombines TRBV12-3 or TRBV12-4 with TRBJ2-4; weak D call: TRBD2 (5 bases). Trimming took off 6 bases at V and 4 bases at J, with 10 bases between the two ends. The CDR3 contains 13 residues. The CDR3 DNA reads TGTGCCAGCAGCAGAGGGCTTAAAAACATTCAGTACTTC. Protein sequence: CASSRGLKNIQYF.

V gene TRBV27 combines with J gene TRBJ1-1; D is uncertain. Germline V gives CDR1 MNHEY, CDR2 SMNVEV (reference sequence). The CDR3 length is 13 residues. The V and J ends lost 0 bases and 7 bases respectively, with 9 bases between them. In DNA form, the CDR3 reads TGTGCCAGCAGTTTATCAGAGTCCGGTGAAGCTTTCTTT. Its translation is CASSLSESGEAFF.

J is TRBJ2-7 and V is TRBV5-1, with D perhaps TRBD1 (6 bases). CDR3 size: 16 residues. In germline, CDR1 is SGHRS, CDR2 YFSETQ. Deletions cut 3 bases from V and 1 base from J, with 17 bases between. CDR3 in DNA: TGCGCCAGCAGCTGGGGGTCCGGGACATCTTCCTACGAGCAGTACTTC. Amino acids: CASSWGSGTSSYEQYF.

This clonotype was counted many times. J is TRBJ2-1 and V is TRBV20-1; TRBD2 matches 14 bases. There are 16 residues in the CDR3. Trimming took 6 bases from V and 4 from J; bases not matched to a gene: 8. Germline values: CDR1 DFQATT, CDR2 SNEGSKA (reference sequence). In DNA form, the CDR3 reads TGCAGTGCGGAGGGACTAGCGGGAGACGCATACAATGAGCAGTTCTTC. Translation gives CSAEGLAGDAYNEQFF.

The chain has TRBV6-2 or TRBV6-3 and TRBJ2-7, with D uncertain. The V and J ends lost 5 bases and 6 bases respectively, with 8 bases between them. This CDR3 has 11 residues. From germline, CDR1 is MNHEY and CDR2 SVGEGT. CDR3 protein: CASSGKTEQYF. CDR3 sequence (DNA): TGTGCCAGCAGTGGGAAGACCGAGCAGTACTTC.

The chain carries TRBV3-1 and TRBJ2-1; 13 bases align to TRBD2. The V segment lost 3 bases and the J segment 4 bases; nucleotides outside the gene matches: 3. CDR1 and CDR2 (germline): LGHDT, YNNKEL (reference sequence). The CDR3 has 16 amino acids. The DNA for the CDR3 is TGTGCCAGCAGCCAGCCGGGACTAGCGGGGTACAATGAGCAGTTCTTC. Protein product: CASSQPGLAGYNEQFF.

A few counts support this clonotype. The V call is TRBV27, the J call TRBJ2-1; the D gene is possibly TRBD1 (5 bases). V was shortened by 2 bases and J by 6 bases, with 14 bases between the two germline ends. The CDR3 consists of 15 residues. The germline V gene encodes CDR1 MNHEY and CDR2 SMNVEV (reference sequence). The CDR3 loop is CASSLRAGMINEQFF. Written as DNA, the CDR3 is TGTGCCAGCAGTTTACGGGCAGGGATGATCAATGAGCAGTTCTTC.

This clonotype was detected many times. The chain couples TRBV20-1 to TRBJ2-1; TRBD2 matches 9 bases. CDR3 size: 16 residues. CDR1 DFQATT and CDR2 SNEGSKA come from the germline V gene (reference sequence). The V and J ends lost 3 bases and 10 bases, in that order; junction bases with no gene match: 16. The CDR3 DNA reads TGCAGTGCTAGTCCCGGGGCTAGCGGGATCCTCTGGGAGCAGTTCTTC. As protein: CSASPGASGILWEQFF.

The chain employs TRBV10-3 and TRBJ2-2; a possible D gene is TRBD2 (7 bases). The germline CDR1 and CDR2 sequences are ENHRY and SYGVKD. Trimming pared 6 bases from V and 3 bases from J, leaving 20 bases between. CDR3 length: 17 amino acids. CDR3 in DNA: TGTGCCATCAGAGAGAACCGGGGGGCTCGTGACACCGGGGAGCTGTTTTTT. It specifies CAIRENRGARDTGELFF.

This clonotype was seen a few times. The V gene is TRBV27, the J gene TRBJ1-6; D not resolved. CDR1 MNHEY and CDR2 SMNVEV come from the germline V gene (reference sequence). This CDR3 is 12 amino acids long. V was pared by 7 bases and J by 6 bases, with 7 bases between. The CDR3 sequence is CASTSFNSPLHF. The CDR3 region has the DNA TGTGCCAGCACCTCTTTTAATTCACCCCTCCACTTT.

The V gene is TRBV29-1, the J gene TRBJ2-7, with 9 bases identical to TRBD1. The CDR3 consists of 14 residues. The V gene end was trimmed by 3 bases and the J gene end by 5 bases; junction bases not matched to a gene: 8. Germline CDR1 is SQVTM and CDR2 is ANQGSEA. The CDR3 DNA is TGCAGCGTTGAGGCCGGGACAGGGTCCCACGAGCAGTACTTC. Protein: CSVEAGTGSHEQYF.